The 27 T cell receptor beta chains given below trace back to one sample, sequenced in a study of cytomegalovirus exposure and HLA in healthy donors. 60 Vbeta and 13 Jbeta primers were used in PCR. Profiling relied on immunoSEQ multiplex PCR, and the TCRdb table lists in-frame clones only, not all of them. The sample yields about 100,000 clones, around 74% seen once. Sequencing input: PBMCs. These receptor sequences come from a woman in her 70s in good health and CMV-seropositive.

The table lists this clone with a few counts. The chain joins TRBV5-4 to TRBJ1-1, with a tentative D call TRBD1 (5 bases). This CDR3 is built from 15 residues. The germline CDR1 and CDR2 sequences are SGHNT and YYREEE (reference sequence). V was pared by 4 bases and J by 3 bases, with 16 bases between. CDR3 nucleotide sequence: TGTGCCAGCAGCCCGAAAATGGGGGGGTACACTGAAGCTTTCTTT. Translated, it gives CASSPKMGGYTEAFF.

V gene TRBV20-1 combines with J gene TRBJ1-1; possible D gene TRBD1, 5 bases. The CDR3 sequence is 10 residues long. Per the germline V gene, CDR1 is DFQATT and CDR2 is SNEGSKA (reference sequence). Trimming left V 3 bases short and J 11 bases short, with 10 bases between. The CDR3 spells CSASTNRAFF. The CDR3 DNA reads TGCAGTGCTAGTACCAACAGGGCTTTCTTT.

V usage is TRBV4-3 and J usage is TRBJ2-4; possibly TRBD1 for D (6 bases). CDR1 and CDR2 from the germline V gene are LGHNA and YSLEER. The germline V and J ends were trimmed by 6 bases and 5 bases, with 14 bases remaining between them. This CDR3 is built from 14 residues. CDR3 bases: TGCGCCAGCAGTCCACAGGGCCCAGAAAACATTCAGTACTTC. This codes for CASSPQGPENIQYF.

The V call is TRBV5-1, the J call TRBJ2-4; D is uncertain. The CDR3 extends over 13 amino acids. V was cut by 0 bases and J by 9 bases, with 10 bases left in between. The germline gives CDR1 SGHRS, CDR2 YFSETQ. CDR3 amino acids: CASSLATVSIQYF. CDR3 bases: TGCGCCAGCAGCTTGGCCACTGTGAGCATTCAGTACTTC.

This chain links TRBV7-9 with TRBJ1-1, with D possibly TRBD1 on 5 matching bases. Trimming took 1 base from V and 8 from J, leaving 11 bases between them. Germline V gene data show CDR1 as SEHNR and CDR2 as FQNEAQ (reference sequence). The CDR3 is 13 residues long. The CDR3 nucleotides are TGTGCCAGCAGCTTAGACGCGGGGGACGAAGCTTTCTTT. Protein: CASSLDAGDEAFF.

This clone has more than one count but fewer than ten. The rearrangement links TRBV10-3 to TRBJ2-3, with TRBD1 matching over 7 bases. This CDR3 spans 14 amino acids. Trimming cost V 7 bases and J 0 bases; bases outside gene matches: 4. Germline V gene sequence: CDR1 ENHRY, CDR2 SYGVKD. In DNA, the CDR3 is TGTGCCATCAAGGGGGCGGTTAGCACAGATACGCAGTATTTT. This encodes CAIKGAVSTDTQYF.

The V call is TRBV27, the J call TRBJ1-2; 8 nucleotides line up with TRBD1. Germline assignment: CDR1 MNHEY and CDR2 SMNVEV (reference sequence). The V segment lost 6 bases and the J segment 0 bases; nucleotides outside the gene matches: 6. The length of the CDR3 is 15 residues. CDR3 amino acids: CASRQTGGTNYGYTF. In nucleotides, the CDR3 is TGTGCCAGCAGACAAACAGGGGGAACTAACTATGGCTACACCTTC.

The chain's CDR3 is CATSRVVGVAGAADTQYF. The CDR3 coding sequence is TGTGCCACCAGCAGAGTCGTGGGCGTAGCGGGGGCGGCAGATACGCAGTATTTT. V and J are TRBV15 and TRBJ2-3; 9 nucleotides agree with TRBD2. Germline values: CDR1 LNHNV, CDR2 YYDKDF (reference sequence). The length of the CDR3 is 18 residues. V dropped 1 base and J dropped 4; count of bases not matched to a gene: 12.

The chain couples TRBV27 to TRBJ2-2, with D maybe TRBD2 (5 bases). CDR3 length: 15 residues. The germline CDR1 and CDR2 sequences are MNHEY and SMNVEV (reference sequence). Trimming left V 0 bases short and J 3 bases short, with 8 bases between. The CDR3 coding sequence is TGTGCCAGCAGTTTATCAGCCGGGGACACCGGGGAGCTGTTTTTT. This gives the protein CASSLSAGDTGELFF.

The table lists this clone with a count of one. This chain connects TRBV7-8 to TRBJ1-4; D perhaps matches TRBD1 (6 bases). The CDR3 loop spans 16 amino acids. Germline loops: CDR1 SGHVS, CDR2 FQNEAQ. Trimming left V 5 bases short and J 3 bases short, with 16 bases between. This CDR3 reads CASSHGAGGPNEKLFF. The CDR3 nucleotides read TGTGCCAGCAGCCATGGGGCGGGGGGCCCTAATGAAAAACTGTTTTTT. The whole variable domain, filled in from reference TRBV7-8 and TRBJ1-4, reads GAGVSQSPRYKVAKRGQDVALRCDPISGHVSLFWYQQALGQGPEFLTYFQNEAQLDKSGLPSDRFFAERPEGSVSTLKIQRTQQEDSAVYLCASSHGAGGPNEKLFFGSGTQLSVL.

The J gene is TRBJ2-6, the V gene TRBV10-3; weak D call: TRBD1 (6 bases). The V gene's germline CDR1 is ENHRY and CDR2 SYGVKD. V gave up 7 bases and J gave up 2 bases, with 6 bases separating them. This CDR3 is built from 13 residues. CDR3 in DNA: TGTGCCATCACAGGGGCTGGGGCCAACGTCCTGACTTTC. Translating gives CAITGAGANVLTF.

The CDR3 DNA is TGTGCCAGCAGTTTTAATCGGCGGCCCATCACAGATACGCAGTATTTT. Residues: CASSFNRRPITDTQYF. This chain connects TRBV7-9 to TRBJ2-3; D ambiguous. V dropped 6 bases and J dropped 2 bases, with 18 bases sitting between them. The germline V gene has CDR1 SEHNR and CDR2 FQNEAQ (reference sequence). This CDR3 is built from 16 residues.

The CDR3 nucleotides read TGTGCCAGCAGTTTTACAGGGGTAAGCTCCTACGAGCAGTACTTC. It codes for CASSFTGVSSYEQYF. The genes are TRBV27 and TRBJ2-7; 7 bases agree with TRBD1. The germline CDR1 and CDR2 sequences are MNHEY and SMNVEV (reference sequence). The CDR3 is 15 amino acids. V lost 3 bases and J lost 0; bases outside the gene matches: 5.

V and J are TRBV10-1 and TRBJ2-5; a weak D match, TRBD2 (5 bases). Trimming pared 4 bases from V and 11 bases from J, leaving 11 bases between. There are 11 residues in the CDR3. Germline assignment: CDR1 WNHNN and CDR2 SYGVQD (reference sequence). This chain's CDR3 is CASSGPGEQYF. CDR3 DNA: TGCGCCAGCAGTGGGCCCGGGGAGCAGTACTTC.

V is TRBV5-1 and J is TRBJ1-5; D is ambiguous. Trimming cost V 2 bases and J 6 bases, with 9 bases left between them. The germline CDR1 and CDR2 sequences are SGHRS and YFSETQ. This CDR3 region has 13 residues. In nucleotides, the CDR3 is TGCGCCAGCAGCTTATCGGGGTCTCAGCCCCAGCATTTT. Protein product: CASSLSGSQPQHF.

This chain connects TRBV19 to TRBJ1-1; D perhaps matches TRBD1 (6 bases). Trimming took off 3 bases at V and 0 bases at J, with 14 bases between the two ends. Germline V gene data show CDR1 as LNHDA and CDR2 as SQIVND (reference sequence). This CDR3 spans 16 amino acids. CDR3 in amino acids: CASSIYQGQVNTEAFF. The DNA of the CDR3 is TGTGCCAGTAGTATTTACCAGGGGCAGGTGAACACTGAAGCTTTCTTT.

This clone was detected only once. This rearrangement joins TRBV4-1 to TRBJ2-7; TRBD2 matches at 12 bases. Germline loops: CDR1 MGHRA, CDR2 YSYEKL. The V and J ends lost 3 bases and 5 bases, in that order; junction bases with no gene match: 5. CDR3 size: 15 residues. The CDR3 region is CASSHPSGGANEQYF. In nucleotides, the CDR3 is TGCGCCAGCAGCCACCCTAGCGGGGGGGCCAACGAGCAGTACTTC.

This chain links TRBV27 with TRBJ2-1, with D perhaps matching TRBD2 (6 bases). This CDR3 has 16 amino acids. In germline, CDR1 is MNHEY, CDR2 SMNVEV (reference sequence). V lost 2 bases to trimming and J lost 6 bases, with 17 bases between them. This chain's CDR3 is CASSLRTAGGINEQFF. The CDR3 DNA is TGTGCCAGCAGTTTAAGAACCGCTGGAGGGATCAATGAGCAGTTCTTC.

This clone was seen more than once but under ten times. V and J are TRBV11-2 and TRBJ1-4, with a possible D match to TRBD1 (5 bases). Germline CDR1 is SGHAT and CDR2 is FQNNGV. CDR3 length equals 15 residues. Trimming cost V 6 bases and J 7 bases, with 18 bases left between them. The chain's CDR3 is CASSSGGLGAEKLFF. The CDR3 DNA reads as TGTGCCAGCAGTTCGGGGGGACTCGGAGCTGAAAAACTGTTTTTT.

The chain combines TRBV4-1 with TRBJ1-1, with D unresolved. The CDR3 has 13 amino acids. The germline V and J ends were trimmed by 1 base and 3 bases, with 6 bases remaining between them. From germline, CDR1 is MGHRA and CDR2 YSYEKL. CDR3 loop: CASSQAGYTEAFF. In DNA form, the CDR3 reads TGCGCCAGCAGCCAAGCGGGATACACTGAAGCTTTCTTT.

V usage is TRBV21-1 and J usage is TRBJ2-1; TRBD2, the table's D call, lacks a check against the DNA. TRBV21-1 is marked as a pseudogene. The CDR3 has 17 amino acids. CDR3 sequence: CASSPSFSGDSYNEQFF. CDR3 in DNA: TGTGCCAGCAGCCCATCGTTTAGCGGGGACTCCTACAATGAGCAGTTCTTC.

The chain uses TRBV28 and TRBJ1-5, with a weak D call TRBD1 (5 bases). The CDR3 loop spans 14 amino acids. V dropped 3 bases and J dropped 2 bases, with 8 bases sitting between them. Per germline, CDR1 MDHEN and CDR2 SYDVKM. The CDR3 reads CASSFREGNQPQHF. CDR3 DNA: TGTGCCAGCAGTTTCAGGGAGGGCAATCAGCCCCAGCATTTT.

J is TRBJ2-2 and V is TRBV4-2, with TRBD2 as a possible D gene (5 bases). CDR1 and CDR2 from the germline V gene are LGHNA and YNFKEQ. The CDR3 runs 19 residues. V gave up 0 bases and J gave up 2 bases, with 19 bases separating them. The CDR3 bases are TGTGCCAGCAGCCAAGACTCTGGGGTGGGAGAGCTTAACACCGGGGAGCTGTTTTTT. Protein: CASSQDSGVGELNTGELFF.

The chain links TRBV7-8 to TRBJ2-7; 10 nucleotides line up with TRBD1. Trimming removed 5 bases from V and 6 bases from J; junction bases left unmatched: 7. Looked up from germline, CDR1 is SGHVS and CDR2 is FQNEAQ. The CDR3 is 14 amino acids. DNA of the CDR3: TGTGCCAGCAGCCAGGGGGACAGGGGAGGCGAGCAGTACTTC. Amino acid sequence: CASSQGDRGGEQYF.

This clone came up a few times. The V call is TRBV5-1, the J call TRBJ2-7; TRBD1 agrees at 7 bases. Unmatched junction bases numbered 10, after V lost 4 bases and J lost 6 bases. The germline CDR1 and CDR2 sequences are SGHRS and YFSETQ. This CDR3 comprises 14 residues. For the CDR3, the DNA is TGCGCCAGCAGCCCCGACAGGGCTTCCCGCGAGCAGTACTTC. Its protein is CASSPDRASREQYF.

In DNA form, the CDR3 reads TGTGCCAGCACCCCAAGTAAGCTGGTCGCCGGCTATGGCTACACCTTC. Protein: CASTPSKLVAGYGYTF. V and J are TRBV6-6 and TRBJ1-2; no definite D call. V dropped 7 bases and J dropped 4 bases, with 22 bases sitting between them. The CDR3 has 16 amino acids. CDR1 is MNHNY, CDR2 SVGAGI, per germline (reference sequence).

The chain recombines TRBV15 with TRBJ2-7, with a possible D match to TRBD2 (6 bases). The ends were cut back, 1 base at V and 3 bases at J, with 13 bases in the middle. The CDR3 runs to 15 residues. Per the germline V gene, CDR1 is LNHNV and CDR2 is YYDKDF (reference sequence). CDR3 nucleotides: TGTGCCACCAGCAGAGGCCGAGGCGGGGACTACGAGCAGTACTTC. It codes for CATSRGRGGDYEQYF.